In its sample, the clone carrying this TCR beta chain was seen many times. No antigen is known for it. One junction end disagrees with the germline gene, perhaps due to a read error. The sample comes from a study of regulatory T cells in long-lasting Graves disease. CDR3 size: 13 residues. From germline, CDR1 is KGHSH and CDR2 LQKENI. Overall study findings and caveats: Relative to new patients (under 1,000), persistent patients exhibited greater sharing of public clonotypes (over 2,500).

Time point here: newly diagnosed GD, antithyroid drugs for less than 3 months. With RNA extracted from PBMCs as input, the TCR library was made. To make TCR beta libraries, researchers used iRepertoire HTBI primers and Arm-PCR of CDR3 regions. TCRdb fed the multiplex PCR reads into MiXCR, producing one record per CDR3 protein. The top ten clones hold 12% of a sample with 550,000 to 650,000 distinct CDR3 sequences, more than 15% of them seen once. Separately, the same data were catalogued under a study of T cells in Graves' hyperthyroidism and ophthalmopathy.

The rearrangement links TRBV18 to TRBJ2-1; D is unclear. Sequences were derived from peripheral blood mononuclear cells (PBMCs), sampled at new diagnosis, from a patient treated with antithyroid drugs. The sequence was obtained from a man aged 18 to 30 with Graves disease. Here the CDR3 DNA reads TGTGCCAGCTCCCCACCCCCCGCCAGCGAGCAGTTCTTC. Encoded protein: CASSPPPASEQFF.